This T cell receptor (beta chain) appears in the sequencing data of a study of CD8 T cells in Susac syndrome. Turning to this clonotype: Antigen unknown.

A quantity of about 0.5 to 1 ug RNA underwent reverse transcription using random hexamers. An immunoSEQ multiplex PCR generated amplified TCR beta CDR3 products spanning 54 Vbeta and 13 Jbeta. Using its own MiXCR run on the immunoSEQ multiplex PCR reads, TCRdb lists one record per CDR3 protein. This sample carries about 85,000 distinct CDR3 sequences, roughly 94% of them seen once, and the ten largest clones take approximately 0.48%. Germline V CDR1 and CDR2: SQVTM, ANQGSEA. The CDR3 has 14 amino acids. V gave up 1 base and J gave up 4 bases, with 13 bases separating them. CD8+ and CD4+ blood T cells underwent TCR beta sequencing. Diagnostic criteria for definite or probable disease, in their recently defined form, were met by the patients with Susac syndrome. Findings of the study overall: Acknowledgment was made by the study that its TCR sequencing and HLA analysis involved a relatively small number of individuals.

The V gene is TRBV29-1, the J gene TRBJ1-2; D unclear. The receptor was derived from a human donor with Susac syndrome. The specimen was CD8+ T cells from PBMCs. The CDR3 loop is CSVEASGGAYGYTF. The CDR3 bases are TGCAGCGTTGAAGCCTCGGGTGGAGCCTATGGCTACACCTTC. The full variable domain, with the rest looked up from reference TRBV29-1 and TRBJ1-2, is SAVISQKPSRDICQRGTSLTIQCQVDSQVTMMFWYRQQPGQSLTLIATANQGSEATYESGFVIDKFPISRPNLTFSTLTVSNMSPEDSSIYLCSVEASGGAYGYTFGSGTRLTVV.